This T cell receptor (beta chain) was obtained from a study of low-dose radiotherapy and immunotherapy resistance in tumors. About the research overall: Fractions of 1 Gy went to Cohort 2 every two weeks, for 13 Gy over 26 weeks. Intravenous nivolumab 240 mg every two weeks plus ipilimumab 1 mg/kg every six weeks was given to patients.

This clonotype showed up many times. V was trimmed by 4 bases and J by 6 bases, leaving 12 bases between them. Germline V gene lookup returns CDR1 SGHVS and CDR2 FQNEAQ. This CDR3 has 14 amino acids. PCR amplification of the TCRs was performed with Phusion for 15 to 25 PCR cycles, and it relied on a constant-region primer together with a V-primer adapter. One entry per CDR3 protein results from TCRdb running MiXCR on the reads. The data hold tens of thousands of distinct CDR3 sequences, with about 10% observed a single time. As to time point: before trial treatment. Sequencing used PBMCs, obtained before treatment. The clonotype originates from a female donor with ovarian cancer. The rearrangement joins TRBV7-8 to TRBJ2-2; D uncertain. Here the CDR3 DNA reads TGTGCCAGCAGCTCGGAAACGCTGGCCGGGGAGCTGTTTTTT. As protein: CASSSETLAGELFF.